Below are 5 T cell receptor beta chains sequenced from a single sample in a study of vaccination and CD4 T cells after COVID-19. Treatment denoted: approximately 10-day PBMC culture with coronavirus spike peptide pools or control peptides (ViraFEST assay). The antigens of these receptors remain unknown. An Oncomine TCR Beta short-read assay was used to sequence the DNA from cultured CD4+ T cells. TCRdb called the PCR reads again in MiXCR, with one record for every CDR3 protein. The table lists about 10,000 distinct CDR3 sequences, about 54% of them singletons. The sequencing input was CD4+ T cells from blood, cultured in vitro. The receptor source for this set is a human donor who had recovered from COVID-19.

This clonotype has only one observation. The chain links TRBV5-1 to TRBJ2-2, with D possibly called TRBD1 or TRBD2 (5 bases each). V lost 4 bases and J lost 5, with 21 bases in between. CDR1 and CDR2 (germline): SGHRS, YFSETQ. This CDR3 is built from 17 residues. The CDR3 sequence is CASSNTGTIGRTGELFF. In nucleotides, the CDR3 is TGCGCCAGCAGCAATACCGGGACGATAGGGCGGACCGGGGAGCTGTTTTTT.

This chain uses TRBV6-5 with TRBJ1-2; TRBD1 aligns across 10 bases. In germline, CDR1 is MNHEY, CDR2 SVGAGI. This CDR3 contains 13 residues. Germline trimming cut 2 bases from V and 7 bases from J; bases unmatched to any gene: 1. This chain's CDR3 is CASSYGDRGGYTF. The CDR3 nucleotides are TGTGCCAGCAGTTACGGGGACAGGGGTGGCTACACCTTC.

In this sample, this clonotype turned up a few times. The chain joins TRBV2 to TRBJ1-2, with D unresolved. Between the trimmed V and J ends, which lost 3 bases and 3 bases, there was a span of 11 bases. CDR1 SNHLY and CDR2 FYNNEI come from the germline V gene. CDR3 length equals 14 residues. The CDR3 protein is CASSDGRSDYGYTF. Written as DNA, the CDR3 is TGTGCCAGCAGTGACGGACGGTCGGACTATGGCTACACCTTC.

This clonotype was recorded a few times. The V and J genes are TRBV19 and TRBJ1-3; TRBD1 agrees at 8 bases. CDR1 is LNHDA, CDR2 SQIVND, per germline (reference sequence). Unmatched junction bases numbered 5, after V lost 2 bases and J lost 2 bases. The CDR3 length is 16 residues. The CDR3 reads CASSIQGAPAGNTIYF. The CDR3 bases are TGTGCCAGTAGTATACAGGGGGCCCCGGCTGGAAACACCATATATTTT.

This clonotype has a handful of counts. The chain is built from TRBV10-1 and TRBJ1-2, with D unresolved. There are 14 residues in the CDR3. V lost 6 bases to trimming and J lost 4 bases, with 15 bases between them. The V gene's germline CDR1 is WNHNN and CDR2 SYGVQD (reference sequence). CDR3 amino acids: CASRRLCAFYGYTF. CDR3 in DNA: TGCGCCAGCAGGCGGTTATGTGCTTTCTATGGCTACACCTTC.